The 10 T cell receptor beta chains in this list originate from one sample, sequenced in a study of T cell responses to AZD1222 COVID-19 vaccine. Clones were sequenced by immunoSEQ multiplex PCR, and TCRdb holds only the in-frame ones, with some missing. Here the sample spans roughly 100,000 clones, over 80% being singletons. This sample comprised peripheral blood, obtained on day 0 of AZD1222 vaccination. The receptors were sampled from an adult in good health.

This chain joins TRBV6-5 and TRBJ1-1, with D maybe TRBD1 (5 bases). The CDR3 is made up of 15 amino acids. Trimming shortened V by 7 bases and J by 2 bases, and 17 bases separated the two germline ends. Germline V lookup: CDR1 MNHEY, CDR2 SVGAGI. The CDR3: CASISGGPGNTEAFF. The CDR3 DNA reads TGTGCCAGCATCTCCGGGGGTCCGGGTAACACTGAAGCTTTCTTT.

J is TRBJ2-1 and V is TRBV18, with D perhaps matching TRBD2 (6 bases). This CDR3 is 17 amino acids long. Germline CDR1 is KGHSH and CDR2 is LQKENI. Deletions cut 3 bases from V and 0 bases from J, with 15 bases between. The CDR3 is CASSPSVASASYNEQFF. The CDR3 region has the DNA TGTGCCAGCTCACCCTCGGTAGCTAGCGCCTCCTACAATGAGCAGTTCTTC.

The count of this clone is one. V and J are TRBV7-9 and TRBJ2-7; D is unclear. Trimming shortened V by 5 bases and J by 0 bases, and 11 bases separated the two germline ends. The V gene's germline CDR1 is SEHNR and CDR2 FQNEAQ (reference sequence). CDR3 length: 14 residues. The CDR3 nucleotides read TGTGCCAGCAGCCAAGGGCCCACCTCCTACGAGCAGTACTTC. This codes for CASSQGPTSYEQYF.

This clone was found many times. V usage is TRBV28 and J usage is TRBJ1-2, with D unclear. The CDR3 runs 16 residues. Germline CDR1 MDHEN, CDR2 SYDVKM. V was trimmed by 3 bases and J by 3 bases, leaving 17 bases between them. DNA of the CDR3: TGTGCCAGCAGTTTTATGGATTCCAGCTTGTACTATGGCTACACCTTC. Encoded protein: CASSFMDSSLYYGYTF.

The CDR3 DNA reads TGTGCCAGCAGTCCAGACCCGAGGGCTGAAGCTTTCTTT. It codes for CASSPDPRAEAFF. The chain employs TRBV27 and TRBJ1-1; D is ambiguous. CDR3 length: 13 residues. Trimming took 5 bases from V and 6 from J, leaving 13 bases between them. Germline V CDR1 and CDR2: MNHEY, SMNVEV (reference sequence).

V usage is TRBV28 and J usage is TRBJ2-4, with TRBD2 as a possible D gene (5 bases). The CDR3 has 15 residues. CDR1 MDHEN and CDR2 SYDVKM come from the germline V gene. Trimming cost V 4 bases and J 0 bases, with 10 bases left between them. The DNA for the CDR3 is TGTGCCAGCAGTTCCGGGGTACTAGCCAAAAACATTCAGTACTTC. Its translation: CASSSGVLAKNIQYF.

A few counts support this clone. The chain employs TRBV3-1 (or the pseudogene TRBV3-2) and TRBJ2-7, with 8 bases lining up with TRBD1. Losses at the gene ends were 5 bases for V and 4 bases for J; bases not matched to a gene: 10. The CDR3 length is 15 residues. The germline V gene encodes CDR1 LGHDT and CDR2 YNNKEL (reference sequence). The CDR3 reads CASSLRQGPEYEQYF. In DNA form, the CDR3 reads TGTGCCAGCAGCTTGAGACAGGGGCCAGAGTACGAGCAGTACTTC.

This sequence joins TRBV7-8 and TRBJ2-2; 9 bases align to TRBD1. V gave up 5 bases and J gave up 5 bases; unmatched junction bases: 3. Germline CDR1 is SGHVS and CDR2 is FQNEAQ. The length of the CDR3 is 14 residues. The CDR3 spells CASSPQGATGELFF. In DNA, the CDR3 is TGTGCCAGCAGCCCACAGGGGGCGACCGGGGAGCTGTTTTTT.

V usage is TRBV27 and J usage is TRBJ1-1; 9 bases map to TRBD1. V shed 4 bases and J 4 bases; nucleotides not matched to a gene: 4. Germline V lookup: CDR1 MNHEY, CDR2 SMNVEV (reference sequence). The CDR3 consists of 14 residues. CDR3 residues: CASSYDRGGTEAFF. CDR3 DNA sequence: TGTGCCAGCAGTTACGACAGGGGGGGCACTGAAGCTTTCTTT.

The chain joins TRBV5-4 to TRBJ1-2; D possibly corresponds to TRBD1 (5 bases). With 1 base removed from V and 1 base from J, the gap between germline ends came to 8 bases. The CDR3 length is 14 residues. Germline CDR1 and CDR2: SGHNT and YYREEE (reference sequence). CDR3 nucleotides: TGTGCCAGCAGCTTGCGGAGGGGTAACTATGGCTACACCTTC. Translating it yields CASSLRRGNYGYTF.